This entry concerns a single T cell receptor beta chain. Via MiXCR, TCRdb re-called the reads, giving one row per CDR3 protein. The table shows 200,000 to 300,000 distinct CDR3 sequences, with less than 35% occurring only once. This sample is part of a study of kidney transplant recipient with SARS-CoV-2 infection. The V gene's germline CDR1 is SGHVS and CDR2 FNYEAQ. The trim removed 1 base at V and 7 bases at J, leaving 14 bases unmatched. The CDR3 totals 18 residues. Sequences were derived from a blood sample, sampled at baseline and on day 111 from a kidney transplant recipient. This clonotype was sampled from a male patient aged 25-45 years who had COVID-19 and was a kidney transplant recipient. Some T cells could come from the graft donor. The chain joins TRBV7-6 to TRBJ2-1, with 9 nucleotides matching TRBD2. CDR3 nucleotide sequence: TGTGCCAGCAGCTTAGAGGTGGGGATAGCGGGAGTCAGGAATGAGCAGTTCTTC. It translates to CASSLEVGIAGVRNEQFF.